These T cell receptor beta chains were read from a single sample in a study of cytomegalovirus exposure and HLA in healthy donors. Clones were read by immunoSEQ multiplex PCR, and TCRdb kept only the in-frame ones, dropping some. The data show 54,000 or so clones, 45% to 70% seen once. Sequenced input: PBMCs. Every receptor here comes from a human donor in good health. The CDR3 runs from the conserved cysteine through the conserved F or W. Each record gives: J gene, D gene, V gene, CDR3 protein. A D gene is named only where the DNA matches it firmly.

J: TRBJ2-1
D: TRBD2
V: TRBV5-4
CDR3: CASSSRGLAGDNEQFF

J: TRBJ2-1
D: TRBD1
V: TRBV5-6
CDR3: CASSFTGGAGNEQFF

J: TRBJ2-5
D: .
V: TRBV19
CDR3: CASSKRGSGETQYF

J: TRBJ1-2
D: TRBD1
V: TRBV19
CDR3: CASSTPRDRGSYGYTF

J: TRBJ1-1
D: .
V: TRBV9
CDR3: CASSVVRGSPEAFF

J: TRBJ2-7
D: TRBD1
V: TRBV5-1
CDR3: CASSSDRGGEQYF

J: TRBJ2-5
D: TRBD2
V: TRBV6-5
CDR3: CASRRLAGVKETQYF

J: TRBJ1-6
D: .
V: TRBV12-5
CDR3: CASGLVASNRNYNSPLHF

J: TRBJ2-7
D: .
V: TRBV12-5
CDR3: CASGPVAGSYEQYF

J: TRBJ1-1
D: TRBD1
V: TRBV19
CDR3: CASSSPRTGVYTEAFF

J: TRBJ2-3
D: TRBD1
V: TRBV12-5
CDR3: CASGPGTGGSTDTQYF

J: TRBJ2-3
D: TRBD1
V: TRBV5-4
CDR3: CASSWGQGSTDTQYF

J: TRBJ2-1
D: .
V: TRBV6-5
CDR3: CASSPGQLYNEQFF

J: TRBJ1-2
D: TRBD1
V: TRBV9
CDR3: CASSPSRAEGAKGYTF

J: TRBJ2-7
D: TRBD2
V: TRBV5-1
CDR3: CASSPSSGGANEQYF

J: TRBJ1-1
D: TRBD1
V: TRBV7-3
CDR3: CASSQGAGTEAFF

J: TRBJ1-1
D: .
V: TRBV4-1
CDR3: CASSFQGSRAEAFF

J: TRBJ1-6
D: .
V: TRBV7-6
CDR3: CASSLGGRGANSPLHF

J: TRBJ1-5
D: TRBD1
V: TRBV6-5
CDR3: CATRTGSSNQPQHF

J: TRBJ1-5
D: .
V: TRBV7-9
CDR3: CASSLVTGKSNQPQHF

J: TRBJ1-6
D: TRBD1
V: TRBV9
CDR3: CASSVAKGAGRSPLHF

J: TRBJ1-5
D: .
V: TRBV30
CDR3: CAWSGGQRIQPQHF

J: TRBJ2-2
D: .
V: TRBV18
CDR3: CASSLGTSGTGELFF

J: TRBJ2-1
D: TRBD2
V: TRBV5-1
CDR3: CASSSPGLAGGYKLNEQFF

J: TRBJ2-3
D: TRBD1
V: TRBV5-1
CDR3: CASSLADRVTDTQYF

J: TRBJ2-1
D: TRBD1
V: TRBV7-6
CDR3: CASSRTGSNEQFF

J: TRBJ1-1
D: .
V: TRBV7-3
CDR3: CASSPSQGNTEAFF

J: TRBJ2-3
D: TRBD1
V: TRBV6-1
CDR3: CASSPSRGLTDTQYF

J: TRBJ1-4
D: TRBD1
V: TRBV15
CDR3: CATSDRGLANEKLFF

J: TRBJ2-2
D: TRBD1
V: TRBV12-5
CDR3: CASGSRQGYTGELFF

J: TRBJ2-1
D: .
V: TRBV7-6
CDR3: CASSLIPGQGGNEQFF

J: TRBJ1-4
D: .
V: TRBV7-9
CDR3: CASSSGLLEWEKLFF

J: TRBJ1-2
D: .
V: TRBV5-8
CDR3: CASYKVGANYGYTF

J: TRBJ2-7
D: .
V: TRBV12-5
CDR3: CASGPGHYEQYF

J: TRBJ2-3
D: TRBD2
V: TRBV28
CDR3: CASSPALASADTQYF

J: TRBJ2-2
D: .
V: TRBV9
CDR3: CASSVEGRRTTGELFF

J: TRBJ2-3
D: TRBD2
V: TRBV4-2
CDR3: CASSQVYGGGTDTQYF

J: TRBJ2-7
D: TRBD2
V: TRBV7-2
CDR3: CASSGTSGLTYEQYF

J: TRBJ1-1
D: TRBD1
V: TRBV7-9
CDR3: CASRHSGQATNTEAFF

J: TRBJ2-1
D: .
V: TRBV5-1
CDR3: CASSSFAGRGNEQFF